The 16 T cell receptor beta chains reported below all come from one sample, sequenced in a study of blood T cell repertoires in COVID-19. Produced via immunoSEQ multiplex PCR; TCRdb's table is partial and in-frame only. Of 240,000 or so clones in the sample, around 90% are singletons; the top ten hold more than 6.5%. The sequenced sample was peripheral blood. The source of these receptors is a woman in her sixties or seventies with active or convalescent COVID-19.

The V gene is TRBV24-1, the J gene TRBJ1-1; the D gene is possibly TRBD1 (6 bases). Trimming took off 7 bases at V and 3 bases at J, with 14 bases between the two ends. The CDR3 covers 14 residues. Germline CDR1 KGHDR, CDR2 SFDVKD. The CDR3 loop is CATRQTGRDTEAFF. The CDR3 DNA is TGTGCCACCAGACAAACAGGGCGGGACACTGAAGCTTTCTTT.

V and J are TRBV6-2 or TRBV6-3 and TRBJ1-1; 8 bases map to TRBD1. The V and J ends lost 2 bases and 0 bases, in that order; junction bases with no gene match: 11. Germline CDR1 and CDR2: MNHEY and SVGEGT. CDR3 length equals 18 residues. The CDR3 region has the DNA TGTGCCAGCAGTTACCCGAGGTGGACAGGGAAGATGAACACTGAAGCTTTCTTT. Its protein is CASSYPRWTGKMNTEAFF.

The chain employs TRBV6-6 and TRBJ2-2; TRBD2 is a possible D gene (5 bases). This CDR3 is 15 amino acids long. Trimming shortened V by 0 bases and J by 2 bases, and 7 bases separated the two germline ends. Germline CDR1 MNHNY, CDR2 SVGAGI (reference sequence). The DNA for the CDR3 is TGTGCCAGCAGTTACTCGACTATCAACACCGGGGAGCTGTTTTTT. Translating gives CASSYSTINTGELFF.

J is TRBJ2-7 and V is TRBV15; 10 bases are shared with TRBD1. Germline trimming cut 4 bases from V and 4 bases from J; bases unmatched to any gene: 10. From germline, CDR1 is LNHNV and CDR2 YYDKDF (reference sequence). This CDR3 region has 16 residues. The CDR3 region is CATSISWTGGEYEQYF. The CDR3 coding sequence is TGTGCCACCAGCATTAGTTGGACAGGGGGTGAATACGAGCAGTACTTC.

The chain carries TRBV5-6 and TRBJ1-1; possibly TRBD1 for D (5 bases). The CDR3 sequence is 15 residues long. The V gene lost 1 base and the J gene lost 5 bases, with 15 bases spanning the gap. The germline gives CDR1 SGHDT, CDR2 YYEEEE. The CDR3 is CASSLTPGIATEAFF. The CDR3 region has the DNA TGTGCCAGCAGCTTGACCCCAGGGATCGCTACTGAAGCTTTCTTT.

This chain joins TRBV24-1 and TRBJ2-2; 12 positions agree with TRBD2. Germline CDR1 reads KGHDR; CDR2 reads SFDVKD. The trim removed 3 bases at V and 5 bases at J, leaving 6 bases unmatched. This CDR3 region has 17 residues. CDR3 sequence: CATSDPLAGGWTGELFF. The CDR3 DNA reads TGTGCCACCAGTGATCCACTAGCGGGGGGATGGACCGGGGAGCTGTTTTTT.

This clone was counted once. The V and J genes are TRBV7-9 and TRBJ1-4; 12 bases line up with TRBD1. In germline, CDR1 is SEHNR, CDR2 FQNEAQ (reference sequence). Trimming at V came to 0 bases and at J to 8 bases, leaving 4 bases not matched to a gene. The CDR3 runs to 16 residues. CDR3 DNA sequence: TGTGCCAGCAGCTTAGCCGGGACAGGGGGCCGAGAAAAACTGTTTTTT. Its protein is CASSLAGTGGREKLFF.

This chain uses TRBV19 with TRBJ2-7; 8 nucleotides align to TRBD1. Trimming removed 7 bases from V and 5 bases from J; junction bases left unmatched: 7. The CDR3 runs to 13 residues. CDR1 and CDR2 (germline): LNHDA, SQIVND (reference sequence). CDR3: CASKGQEYHEQYF. The CDR3 DNA follows: TGTGCCAGTAAGGGACAGGAGTACCACGAGCAGTACTTC.

The rearrangement uses TRBV6-6 and TRBJ2-5, with D possibly matching TRBD1 (5 bases). The CDR3 covers 15 residues. CDR1 MNHNY and CDR2 SVGAGI come from the germline V gene (reference sequence). Trimming shortened V by 6 bases and J by 3 bases, and 17 bases separated the two germline ends. The CDR3 loop is CASRPDSLGKETQYF. The DNA for the CDR3 is TGTGCCAGCAGACCCGACAGTTTGGGAAAAGAGACCCAGTACTTC.

The CDR3 sequence: CATSDLGTSQETQYF. DNA for the CDR3: TGTGCCACCAGTGATTTGGGGACTTCCCAAGAGACCCAGTACTTC. This sequence joins TRBV24-1 and TRBJ2-5; D is perhaps TRBD2 (6 bases). This CDR3 spans 15 amino acids. Germline V gene lookup returns CDR1 KGHDR and CDR2 SFDVKD. Trimming took 0 bases from V and 1 from J, leaving 8 bases between them.

The chain employs TRBV6-5 and TRBJ1-1; maybe TRBD1 (5 bases). Germline values: CDR1 MNHEY, CDR2 SVGAGI. V was pared by 0 bases and J by 0 bases, with 11 bases between. CDR3 length: 16 amino acids. CDR3 bases: TGTGCCAGCAGTTACTCGAGCGCAGGGTTGAACACTGAAGCTTTCTTT. Its protein is CASSYSSAGLNTEAFF.

This chain links TRBV10-1 with TRBJ1-4; D may be TRBD1 (6 bases). Trimming stripped 5 bases from V and 8 bases from J, with 12 bases between. CDR3 length: 13 amino acids. Looked up from germline, CDR1 is WNHNN and CDR2 is SYGVQD (reference sequence). The CDR3 here is CASSPQGGEKLFF. DNA for the CDR3: TGCGCCAGCAGTCCACAGGGCGGGGAAAAACTGTTTTTT.

The chain combines TRBV5-6 with TRBJ1-5; TRBD1 is a possible D gene (6 bases). Germline CDR1 SGHDT, CDR2 YYEEEE. There are 17 residues in the CDR3. Between the trimmed V and J ends, which lost 4 bases and 3 bases, there was a span of 20 bases. This chain's CDR3 is CASSQTGRPWDNQPQHF. CDR3 sequence (DNA): TGTGCCAGCAGCCAGACAGGACGACCGTGGGACAATCAGCCCCAGCATTTT.

The CDR3 DNA reads as TGCGCCAGCAGTGAGCCGACAGGGGTCGAGCAGTACTTC. This translates into CASSEPTGVEQYF. The rearrangement links TRBV10-1 to TRBJ2-7; 8 positions agree with TRBD1. V gave up 2 bases and J gave up 6 bases; unmatched junction bases: 3. This CDR3 spans 13 amino acids. CDR1 WNHNN and CDR2 SYGVQD come from the germline V gene (reference sequence).

V usage is TRBV3-1 (or the pseudogene TRBV3-2) and J usage is TRBJ1-2, with D tentatively TRBD1 (6 bases). The V end lost 4 bases, the J end lost 8 bases, and 20 bases lay between the germline ends. The germline CDR1 and CDR2 sequences are LGHDT and YNNKEL (reference sequence). The CDR3 covers 15 residues. CDR3: CASSPLTGTASGYTF. CDR3 bases: TGTGCCAGCAGCCCCCTGACAGGAACCGCGTCAGGCTACACCTTC.

The V and J genes are TRBV10-3 and TRBJ1-5; D remains ambiguous. Germline lookup yields CDR1 ENHRY and CDR2 SYGVKD. Deletions cut 4 bases from V and 6 bases from J, with 10 bases between. The CDR3 loop spans 13 amino acids. CDR3 sequence (DNA): TGTGCCATCAGTGGAGATACCGCTCAGCCCCAGCATTTT. It translates to CAISGDTAQPQHF.